This T cell receptor (beta chain) was recorded in a study of blood T cell repertoires in COVID-19. The CDR3 runs 15 residues. Germline V gene lookup returns CDR1 SGHNT and CDR2 YENEEA. The V end was cut by 4 bases, the J end by 5 bases, with 17 bases between. TCRdb keeps only in-frame clones here, not all; method: immunoSEQ multiplex PCR. In the table there are over 55,000 clones, 87% of which are singletons. This chain connects TRBV11-3 to TRBJ2-5; D is perhaps TRBD2 (6 bases). Sequencing used peripheral blood. This TCR was sampled from a man in his fifties with active COVID-19. CDR3 DNA: TGTGCCAGCAGCTGGGGGTGGGGCAGCGGGGAGACCCAGTACTTC. Its translation is CASSWGWGSGETQYF.